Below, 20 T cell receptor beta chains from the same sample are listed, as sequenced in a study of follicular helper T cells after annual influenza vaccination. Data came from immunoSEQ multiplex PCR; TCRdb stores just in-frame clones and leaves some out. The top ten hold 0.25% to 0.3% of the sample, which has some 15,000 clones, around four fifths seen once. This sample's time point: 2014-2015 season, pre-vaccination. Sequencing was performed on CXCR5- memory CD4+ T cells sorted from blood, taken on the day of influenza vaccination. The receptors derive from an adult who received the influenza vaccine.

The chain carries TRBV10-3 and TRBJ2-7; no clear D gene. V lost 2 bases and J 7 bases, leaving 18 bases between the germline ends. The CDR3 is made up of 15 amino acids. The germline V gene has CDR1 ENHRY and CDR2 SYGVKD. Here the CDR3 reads CAISEPSDGRWEQYF. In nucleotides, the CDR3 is TGTGCCATCAGTGAGCCCTCGGACGGGCGATGGGAGCAGTACTTC.

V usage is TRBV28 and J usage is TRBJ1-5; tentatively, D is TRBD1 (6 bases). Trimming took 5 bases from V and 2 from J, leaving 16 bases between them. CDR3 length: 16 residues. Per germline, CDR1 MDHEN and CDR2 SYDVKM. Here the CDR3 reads CASSMSQGGRNQPQHF. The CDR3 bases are TGTGCCAGCAGTATGTCACAGGGTGGGCGCAATCAGCCCCAGCATTTT.

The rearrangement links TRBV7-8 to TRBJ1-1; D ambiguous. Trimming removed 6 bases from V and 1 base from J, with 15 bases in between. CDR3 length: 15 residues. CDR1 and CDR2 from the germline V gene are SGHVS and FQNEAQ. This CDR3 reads CASSAAEEGNTEAFF. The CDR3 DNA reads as TGTGCCAGCAGTGCAGCGGAGGAAGGGAACACTGAAGCTTTCTTT.

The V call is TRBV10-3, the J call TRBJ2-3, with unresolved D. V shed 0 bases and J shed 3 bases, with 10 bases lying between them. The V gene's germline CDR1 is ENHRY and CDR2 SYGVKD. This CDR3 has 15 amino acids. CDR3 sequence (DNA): TGTGCCATCAGTGAGTCGATAACGAGTACAGATACGCAGTATTTT. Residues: CAISESITSTDTQYF.

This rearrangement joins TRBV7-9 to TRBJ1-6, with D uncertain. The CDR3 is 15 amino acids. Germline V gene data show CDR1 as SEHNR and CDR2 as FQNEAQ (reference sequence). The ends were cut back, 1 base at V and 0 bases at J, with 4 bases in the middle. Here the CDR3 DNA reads TGTGCCAGCAGCTTAGTTAGCTCCTATAATTCACCCCTCCACTTT. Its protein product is CASSLVSSYNSPLHF.

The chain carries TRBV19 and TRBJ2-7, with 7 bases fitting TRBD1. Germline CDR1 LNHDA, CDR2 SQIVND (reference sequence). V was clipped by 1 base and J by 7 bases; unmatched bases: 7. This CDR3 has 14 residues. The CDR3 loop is CASSIGDRATEQYF. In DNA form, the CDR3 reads TGTGCCAGTAGTATAGGGGACAGAGCTACGGAGCAGTACTTC.

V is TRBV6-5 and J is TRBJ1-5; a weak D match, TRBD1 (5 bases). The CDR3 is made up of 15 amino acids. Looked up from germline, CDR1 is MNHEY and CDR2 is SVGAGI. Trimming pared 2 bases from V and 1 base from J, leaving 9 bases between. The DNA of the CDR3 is TGTGCCAGCAGTTACACAGGAGGCAGCAATCAGCCCCAGCATTTT. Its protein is CASSYTGGSNQPQHF.

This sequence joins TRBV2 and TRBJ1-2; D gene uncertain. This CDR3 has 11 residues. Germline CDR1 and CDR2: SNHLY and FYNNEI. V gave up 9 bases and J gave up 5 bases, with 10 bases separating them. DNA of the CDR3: TGTGCCAGTAATAGGGCTTATGGCTACACCTTC. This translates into CASNRAYGYTF.

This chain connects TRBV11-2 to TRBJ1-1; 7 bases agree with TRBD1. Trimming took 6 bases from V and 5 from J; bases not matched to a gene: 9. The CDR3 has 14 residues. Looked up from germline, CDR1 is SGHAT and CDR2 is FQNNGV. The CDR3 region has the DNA TGTGCCAGCAGGTCGACAGGGTCGGGGACTGAAGCTTTCTTT. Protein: CASRSTGSGTEAFF.

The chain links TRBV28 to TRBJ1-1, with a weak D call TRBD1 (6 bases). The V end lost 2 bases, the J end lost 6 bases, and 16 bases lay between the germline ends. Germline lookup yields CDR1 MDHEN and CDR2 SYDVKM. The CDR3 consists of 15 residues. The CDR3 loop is CASSLMGRGMAEAFF. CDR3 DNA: TGTGCCAGCAGTTTAATGGGGAGGGGGATGGCTGAAGCTTTCTTT. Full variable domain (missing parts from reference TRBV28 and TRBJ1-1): DVKVTQSSRYLVKRTGEKVFLECVQDMDHENMFWYRQDPGLGLRLIYFSYDVKMKEKGDIPEGYSVSREKKERFSLILESASTNQTSMYLCASSLMGRGMAEAFFGQGTRLTVV.

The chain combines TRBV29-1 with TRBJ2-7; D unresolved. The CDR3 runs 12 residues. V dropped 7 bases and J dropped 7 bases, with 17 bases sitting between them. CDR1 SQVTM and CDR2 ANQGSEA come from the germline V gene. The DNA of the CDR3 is TGCAGCGCCTCAAAGAGTTCTGGAGAGCAGTACTTC. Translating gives CSASKSSGEQYF.

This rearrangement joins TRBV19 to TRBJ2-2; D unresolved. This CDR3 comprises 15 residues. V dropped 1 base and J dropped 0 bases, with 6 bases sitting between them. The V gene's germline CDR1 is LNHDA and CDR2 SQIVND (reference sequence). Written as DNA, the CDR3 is TGTGCCAGTAGTATAGGAGACCCGAACACCGGGGAGCTGTTTTTT. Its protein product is CASSIGDPNTGELFF. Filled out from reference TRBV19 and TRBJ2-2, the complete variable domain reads DGGITQSPKYLFRKEGQNVTLSCEQNLNHDAMYWYRQDPGQGLRLIYYSQIVNDFQKGDIAEGYSVSREKKESFPLTVTSAQKNPTAFYLCASSIGDPNTGELFFGEGSRLTVL.

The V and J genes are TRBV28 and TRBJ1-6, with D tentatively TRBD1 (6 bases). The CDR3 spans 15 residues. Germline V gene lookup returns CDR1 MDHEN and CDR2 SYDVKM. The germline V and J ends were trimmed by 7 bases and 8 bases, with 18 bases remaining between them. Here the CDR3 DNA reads TGTGCCAGCACCACGGATAGGCAGGGGCATTCACCCCTCCACTTT. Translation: CASTTDRQGHSPLHF.

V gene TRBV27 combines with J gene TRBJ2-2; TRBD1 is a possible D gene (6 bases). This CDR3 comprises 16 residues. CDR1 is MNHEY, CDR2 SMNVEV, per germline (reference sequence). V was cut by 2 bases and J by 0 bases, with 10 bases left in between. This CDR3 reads CASSLLGTPNTGELFF. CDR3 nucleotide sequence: TGTGCCAGCAGTTTACTCGGGACACCGAACACCGGGGAGCTGTTTTTT.

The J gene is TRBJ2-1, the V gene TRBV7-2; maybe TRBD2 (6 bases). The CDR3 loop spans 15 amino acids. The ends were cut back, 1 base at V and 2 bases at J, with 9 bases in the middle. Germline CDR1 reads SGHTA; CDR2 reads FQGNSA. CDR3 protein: CASSLGLGTYNEQFF. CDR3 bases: TGTGCCAGCAGCTTAGGACTAGGGACCTACAATGAGCAGTTCTTC. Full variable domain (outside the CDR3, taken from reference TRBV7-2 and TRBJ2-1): GAGVSQSPSNKVTEKGKDVELRCDPISGHTALYWYRQSLGQGLEFLIYFQGNSAPDKSGLPSDRFSAERTGGSVSTLTIQRTQQEDSAVYLCASSLGLGTYNEQFFGPGTRLTVL.

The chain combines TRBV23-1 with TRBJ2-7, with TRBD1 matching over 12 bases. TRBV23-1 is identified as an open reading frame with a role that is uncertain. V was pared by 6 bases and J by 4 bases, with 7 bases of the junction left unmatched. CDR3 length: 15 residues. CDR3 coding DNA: TGCGCCAGCAGCGGGACAGGGGGCAGACGTTACGAGCAGTACTTC. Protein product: CASSGTGGRRYEQYF.

CDR3 region: CASSLRGRSQPPLHF. The CDR3 DNA reads as TGTGCCAGCAGTTTAAGGGGGCGTTCACAACCACCCCTCCACTTT. V is TRBV28 and J is TRBJ1-6; TRBD1 agrees at 7 bases. There are 15 residues in the CDR3. V was pared by 2 bases and J by 11 bases, with 9 bases of the junction left unmatched. CDR1 is MDHEN and CDR2 is SYDVKM in the germline V gene.

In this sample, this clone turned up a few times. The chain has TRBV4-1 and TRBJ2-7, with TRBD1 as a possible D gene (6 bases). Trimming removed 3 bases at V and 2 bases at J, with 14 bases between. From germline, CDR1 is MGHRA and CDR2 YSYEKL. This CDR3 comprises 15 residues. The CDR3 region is CASSHPGHRTYEQYF. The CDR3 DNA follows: TGCGCCAGCAGCCACCCGGGACACCGAACCTACGAGCAGTACTTC.

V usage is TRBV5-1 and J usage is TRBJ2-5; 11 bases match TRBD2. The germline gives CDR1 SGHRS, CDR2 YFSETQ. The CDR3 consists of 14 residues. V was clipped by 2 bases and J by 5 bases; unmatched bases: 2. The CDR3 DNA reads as TGCGCCAGCAGCTTTAGCGGGGGGGTTGAGACCCAGTACTTC. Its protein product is CASSFSGGVETQYF. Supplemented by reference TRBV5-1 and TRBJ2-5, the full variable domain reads KAGVTQTPRYLIKTRGQQVTLSCSPISGHRSVSWYQQTPGQGLQFLFEYFSETQRNKGNFPGRFSGRQFSNSRSEMNVSTLELGDSALYLCASSFSGGVETQYFGPGTRLLVL.

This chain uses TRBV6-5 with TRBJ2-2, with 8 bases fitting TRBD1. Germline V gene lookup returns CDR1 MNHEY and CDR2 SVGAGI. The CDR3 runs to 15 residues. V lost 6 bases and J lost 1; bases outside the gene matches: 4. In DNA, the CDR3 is TGTGCCAGCAGGGGGGACAGGCGGAACACCGGGGAGCTGTTTTTT. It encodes CASRGDRRNTGELFF.